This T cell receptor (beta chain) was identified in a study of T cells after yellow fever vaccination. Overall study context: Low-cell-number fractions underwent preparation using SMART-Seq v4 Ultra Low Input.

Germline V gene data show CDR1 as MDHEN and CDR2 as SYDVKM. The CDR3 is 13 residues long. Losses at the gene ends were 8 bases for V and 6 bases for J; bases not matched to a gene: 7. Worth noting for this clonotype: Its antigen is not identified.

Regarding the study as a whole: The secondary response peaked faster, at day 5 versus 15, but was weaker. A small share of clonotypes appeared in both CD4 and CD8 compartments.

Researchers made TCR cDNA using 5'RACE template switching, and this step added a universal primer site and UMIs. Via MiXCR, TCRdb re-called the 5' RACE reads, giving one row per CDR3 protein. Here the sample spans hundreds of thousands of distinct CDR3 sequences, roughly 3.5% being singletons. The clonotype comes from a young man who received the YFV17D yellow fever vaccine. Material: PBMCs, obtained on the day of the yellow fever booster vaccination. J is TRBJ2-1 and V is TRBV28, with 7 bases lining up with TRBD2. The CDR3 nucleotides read TGTGCCAGCGTGGGAGGGTTATCCAATGAGCAGTTCTTC. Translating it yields CASVGGLSNEQFF. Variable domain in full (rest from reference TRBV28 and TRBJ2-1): DVKVTQSSRYLVKRTGEKVFLECVQDMDHENMFWYRQDPGLGLRLIYFSYDVKMKEKGDIPEGYSVSREKKERFSLILESASTNQTSMYLCASVGGLSNEQFFGPGTRLTVL.